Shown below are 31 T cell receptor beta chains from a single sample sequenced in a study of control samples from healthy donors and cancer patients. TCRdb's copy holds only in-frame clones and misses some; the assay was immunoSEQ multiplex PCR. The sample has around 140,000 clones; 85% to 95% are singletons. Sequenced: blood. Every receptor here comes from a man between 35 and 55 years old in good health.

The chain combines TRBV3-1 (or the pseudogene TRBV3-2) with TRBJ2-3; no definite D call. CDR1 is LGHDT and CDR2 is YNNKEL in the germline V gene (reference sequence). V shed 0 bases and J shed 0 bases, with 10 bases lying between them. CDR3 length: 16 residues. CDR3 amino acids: CASSQDDTPSTDTQYF. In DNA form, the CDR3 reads TGTGCCAGCAGCCAAGATGACACCCCTAGCACAGATACGCAGTATTTT.

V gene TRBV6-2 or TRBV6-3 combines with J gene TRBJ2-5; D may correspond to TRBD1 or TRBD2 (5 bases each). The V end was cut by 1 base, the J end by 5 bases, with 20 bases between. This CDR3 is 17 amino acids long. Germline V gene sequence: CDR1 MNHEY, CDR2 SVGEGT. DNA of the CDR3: TGTGCCAGCAGTTACTATCCGTGGCAGAGGGGTGGTGAGACCCAGTACTTC. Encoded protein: CASSYYPWQRGGETQYF.

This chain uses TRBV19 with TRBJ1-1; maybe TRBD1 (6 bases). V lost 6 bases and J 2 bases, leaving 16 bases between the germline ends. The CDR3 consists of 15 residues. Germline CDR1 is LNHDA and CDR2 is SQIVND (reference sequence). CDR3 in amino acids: CASSGGGHLNTEAFF. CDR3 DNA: TGTGCCAGTAGCGGTGGGGGGCATCTTAACACTGAAGCTTTCTTT.

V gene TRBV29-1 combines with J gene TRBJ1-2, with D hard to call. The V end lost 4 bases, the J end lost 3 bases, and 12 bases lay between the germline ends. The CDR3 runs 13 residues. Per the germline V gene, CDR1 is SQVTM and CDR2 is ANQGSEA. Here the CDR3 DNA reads TGCAGCGTTGGTCTGGGAGGGCACTATGGCTACACCTTC. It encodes CSVGLGGHYGYTF.

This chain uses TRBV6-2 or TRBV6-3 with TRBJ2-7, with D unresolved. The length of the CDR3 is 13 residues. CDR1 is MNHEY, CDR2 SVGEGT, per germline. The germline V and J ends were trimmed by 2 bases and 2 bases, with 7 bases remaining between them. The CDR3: CASSYHSAYEQYF. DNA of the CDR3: TGTGCCAGCAGTTACCACTCTGCCTACGAGCAGTACTTC.

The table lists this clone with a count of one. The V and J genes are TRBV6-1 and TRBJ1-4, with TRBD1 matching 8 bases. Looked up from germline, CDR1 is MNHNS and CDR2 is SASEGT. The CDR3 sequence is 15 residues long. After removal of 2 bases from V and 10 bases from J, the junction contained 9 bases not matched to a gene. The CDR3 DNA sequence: TGTGCCAGCAGTGAATCCCGACAGGGGTCGGGAAAACTGTTTTTT. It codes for CASSESRQGSGKLFF.

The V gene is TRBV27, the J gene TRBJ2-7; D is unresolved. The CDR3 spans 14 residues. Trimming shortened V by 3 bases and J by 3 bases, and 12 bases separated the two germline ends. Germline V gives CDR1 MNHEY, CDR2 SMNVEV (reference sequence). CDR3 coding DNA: TGTGCCAGCAGTTTTTCTGCATGGGACTACGAGCAGTACTTC. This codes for CASSFSAWDYEQYF.

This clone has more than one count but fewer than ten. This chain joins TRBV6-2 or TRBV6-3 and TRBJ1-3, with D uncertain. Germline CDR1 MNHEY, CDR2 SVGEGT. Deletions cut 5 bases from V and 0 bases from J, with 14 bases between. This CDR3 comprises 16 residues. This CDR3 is CASSPGEAGSGNTIYF. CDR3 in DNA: TGTGCCAGCAGTCCCGGAGAGGCCGGCTCTGGAAACACCATATATTTT.

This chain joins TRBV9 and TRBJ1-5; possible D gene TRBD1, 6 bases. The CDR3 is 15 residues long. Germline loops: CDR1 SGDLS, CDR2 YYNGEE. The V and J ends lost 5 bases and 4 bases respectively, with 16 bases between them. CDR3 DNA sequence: TGTGCCAGCAGTTCCAAGGGGGGGAGTAATCAGCCCCAGCATTTT. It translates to CASSSKGGSNQPQHF.

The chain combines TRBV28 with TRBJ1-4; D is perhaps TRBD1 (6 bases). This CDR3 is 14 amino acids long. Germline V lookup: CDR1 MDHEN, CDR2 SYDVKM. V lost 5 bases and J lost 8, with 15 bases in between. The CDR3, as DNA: TGTGCCAGCAGTAAACAGGGAGCGGGAGAAAAACTGTTTTTT. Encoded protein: CASSKQGAGEKLFF. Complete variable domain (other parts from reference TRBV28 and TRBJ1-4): DVKVTQSSRYLVKRTGEKVFLECVQDMDHENMFWYRQDPGLGLRLIYFSYDVKMKEKGDIPEGYSVSREKKERFSLILESASTNQTSMYLCASSKQGAGEKLFFGSGTQLSVL.

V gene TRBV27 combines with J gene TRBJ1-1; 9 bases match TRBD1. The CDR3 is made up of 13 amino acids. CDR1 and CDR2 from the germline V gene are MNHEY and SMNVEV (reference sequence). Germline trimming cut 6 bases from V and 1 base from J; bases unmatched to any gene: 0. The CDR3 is CASRDRGNTEAFF. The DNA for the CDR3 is TGTGCCAGCAGGGACAGGGGGAACACTGAAGCTTTCTTT.

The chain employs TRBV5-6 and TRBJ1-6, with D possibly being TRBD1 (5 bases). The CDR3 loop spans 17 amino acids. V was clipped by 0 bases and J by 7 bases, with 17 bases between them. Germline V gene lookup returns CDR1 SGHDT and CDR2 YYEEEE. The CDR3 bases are TGTGCCAGCAGCTTGGGAGGACATCAGAGCTGGAATTCACCCCTCCACTTT. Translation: CASSLGGHQSWNSPLHF.

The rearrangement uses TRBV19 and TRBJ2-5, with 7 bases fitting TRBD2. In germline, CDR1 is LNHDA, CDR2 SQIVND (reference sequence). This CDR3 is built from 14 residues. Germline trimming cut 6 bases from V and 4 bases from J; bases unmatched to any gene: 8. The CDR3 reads CASSRGLGSETQYF. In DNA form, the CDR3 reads TGTGCCAGTAGCCGCGGACTAGGGTCAGAGACCCAGTACTTC. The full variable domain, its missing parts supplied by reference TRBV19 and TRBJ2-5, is DGGITQSPKYLFRKEGQNVTLSCEQNLNHDAMYWYRQDPGQGLRLIYYSQIVNDFQKGDIAEGYSVSREKKESFPLTVTSAQKNPTAFYLCASSRGLGSETQYFGPGTRLLVL.

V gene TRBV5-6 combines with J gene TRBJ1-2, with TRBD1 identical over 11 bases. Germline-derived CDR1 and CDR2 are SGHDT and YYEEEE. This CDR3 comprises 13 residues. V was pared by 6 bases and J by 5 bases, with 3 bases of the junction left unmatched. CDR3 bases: TGTGCCAGCACCGGACAGGGGGCTTATGGCTACACCTTC. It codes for CASTGQGAYGYTF.

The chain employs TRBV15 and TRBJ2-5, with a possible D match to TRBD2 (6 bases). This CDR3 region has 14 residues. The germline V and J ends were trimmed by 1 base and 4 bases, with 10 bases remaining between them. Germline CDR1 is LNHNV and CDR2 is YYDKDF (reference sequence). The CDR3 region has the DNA TGTGCCACCAGCAGAGTAGGTAGCGGAGAGACCCAGTACTTC. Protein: CATSRVGSGETQYF.

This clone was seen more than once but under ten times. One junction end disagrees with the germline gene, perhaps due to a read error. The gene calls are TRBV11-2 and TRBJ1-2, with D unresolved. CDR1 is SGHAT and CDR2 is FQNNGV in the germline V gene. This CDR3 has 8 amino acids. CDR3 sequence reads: CASGRGHF. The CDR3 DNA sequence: TGTGCCAGCGGGAGAGGGCATTTC.

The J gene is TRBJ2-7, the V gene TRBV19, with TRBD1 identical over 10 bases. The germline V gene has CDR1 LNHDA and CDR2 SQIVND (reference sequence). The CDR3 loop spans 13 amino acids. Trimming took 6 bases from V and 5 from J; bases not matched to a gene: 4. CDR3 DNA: TGTGCCAGTAGCTCCGGGACAGGGGACGAGCAGTACTTC. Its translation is CASSSGTGDEQYF.

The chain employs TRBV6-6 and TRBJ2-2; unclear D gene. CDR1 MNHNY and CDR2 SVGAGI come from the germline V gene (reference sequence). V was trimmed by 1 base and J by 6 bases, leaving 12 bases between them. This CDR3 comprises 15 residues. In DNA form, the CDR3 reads TGTGCCAGCAGTTACTTATCCAGGCGTGCCGGGGAGCTGTTTTTT. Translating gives CASSYLSRRAGELFF.

This CDR3 is CASSRPDRGDNEQFF. In DNA form, the CDR3 reads TGTGCCAGCAGTCGACCGGACAGGGGGGACAATGAGCAGTTCTTC. This rearrangement joins TRBV28 to TRBJ2-1, with 10 bases lining up with TRBD1. V lost 5 bases to trimming and J lost 5 bases; unmatched junction nucleotides: 6. The CDR3 spans 15 residues. Germline V gene sequence: CDR1 MDHEN, CDR2 SYDVKM.

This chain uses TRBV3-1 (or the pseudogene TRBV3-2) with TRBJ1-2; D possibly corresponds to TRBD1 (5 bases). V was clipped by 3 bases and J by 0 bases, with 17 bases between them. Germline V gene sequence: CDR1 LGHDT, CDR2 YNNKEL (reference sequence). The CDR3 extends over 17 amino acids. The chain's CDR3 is CASSHHPQGEPNYGYTF. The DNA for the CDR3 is TGTGCCAGCAGCCATCATCCGCAGGGAGAGCCTAACTATGGCTACACCTTC.

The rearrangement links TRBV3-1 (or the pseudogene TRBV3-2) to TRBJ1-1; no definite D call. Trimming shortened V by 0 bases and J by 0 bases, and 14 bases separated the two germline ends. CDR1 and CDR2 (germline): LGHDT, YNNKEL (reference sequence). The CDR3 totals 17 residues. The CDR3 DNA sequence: TGTGCCAGCAGCCAAGATATCTCCGGCCGACTGAACACTGAAGCTTTCTTT. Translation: CASSQDISGRLNTEAFF.

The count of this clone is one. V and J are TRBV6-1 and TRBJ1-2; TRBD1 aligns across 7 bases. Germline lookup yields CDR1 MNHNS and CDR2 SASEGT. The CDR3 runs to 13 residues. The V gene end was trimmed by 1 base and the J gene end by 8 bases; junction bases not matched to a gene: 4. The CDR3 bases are TGTGCCAGCAGTGAAGACAGGGGTGGAGGCTACACCTTC. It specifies CASSEDRGGGYTF.

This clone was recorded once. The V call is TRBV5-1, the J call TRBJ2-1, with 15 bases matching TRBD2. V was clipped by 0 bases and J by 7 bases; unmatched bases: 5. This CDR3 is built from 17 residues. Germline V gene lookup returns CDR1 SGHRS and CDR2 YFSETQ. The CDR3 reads CASSLASGTSGRNEQFF. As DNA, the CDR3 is TGCGCCAGCAGCTTGGCCTCCGGGACTAGCGGGAGGAATGAGCAGTTCTTC.

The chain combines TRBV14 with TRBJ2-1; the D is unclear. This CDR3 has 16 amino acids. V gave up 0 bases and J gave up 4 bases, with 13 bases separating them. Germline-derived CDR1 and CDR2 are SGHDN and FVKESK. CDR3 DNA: TGTGCCAGCAGCCAAGAGGGGAACTACAAATACAATGAGCAGTTCTTC. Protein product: CASSQEGNYKYNEQFF.

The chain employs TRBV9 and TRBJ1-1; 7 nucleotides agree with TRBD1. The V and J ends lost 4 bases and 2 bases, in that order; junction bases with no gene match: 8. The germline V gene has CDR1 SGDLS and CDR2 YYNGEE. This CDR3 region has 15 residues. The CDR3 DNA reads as TGTGCCAGCAGCCCTCCGGGACAGATAAACACTGAAGCTTTCTTT. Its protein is CASSPPGQINTEAFF.

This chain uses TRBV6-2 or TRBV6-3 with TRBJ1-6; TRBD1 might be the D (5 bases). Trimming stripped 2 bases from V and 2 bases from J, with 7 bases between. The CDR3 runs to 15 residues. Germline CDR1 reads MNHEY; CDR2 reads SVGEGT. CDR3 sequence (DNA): TGTGCCAGCAGTTACAGGGGCACCTATAATTCACCCCTCCACTTT. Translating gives CASSYRGTYNSPLHF.

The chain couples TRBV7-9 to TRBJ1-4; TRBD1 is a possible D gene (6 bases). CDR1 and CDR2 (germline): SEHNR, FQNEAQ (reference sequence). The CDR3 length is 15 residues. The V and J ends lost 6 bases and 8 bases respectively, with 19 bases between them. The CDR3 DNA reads TGTGCCAGCAGTAACTTTAGGGGGGAAAAGGAAAAACTGTTTTTT. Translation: CASSNFRGEKEKLFF.

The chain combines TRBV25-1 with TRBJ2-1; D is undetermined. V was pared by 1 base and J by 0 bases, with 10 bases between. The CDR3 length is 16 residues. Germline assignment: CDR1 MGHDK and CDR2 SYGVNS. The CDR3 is CASSEFRNLSYNEQFF. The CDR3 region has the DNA TGTGCCAGCAGTGAATTCCGTAACCTCTCCTACAATGAGCAGTTCTTC.

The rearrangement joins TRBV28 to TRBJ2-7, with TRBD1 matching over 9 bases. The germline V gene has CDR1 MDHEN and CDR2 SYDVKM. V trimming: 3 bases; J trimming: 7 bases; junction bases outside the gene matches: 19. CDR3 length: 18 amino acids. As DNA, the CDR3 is TGTGCCAGCAGTTTCAACCCCCTGGACAGGGGTCGACCTCGGGAGCAGTACTTC. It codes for CASSFNPLDRGRPREQYF.

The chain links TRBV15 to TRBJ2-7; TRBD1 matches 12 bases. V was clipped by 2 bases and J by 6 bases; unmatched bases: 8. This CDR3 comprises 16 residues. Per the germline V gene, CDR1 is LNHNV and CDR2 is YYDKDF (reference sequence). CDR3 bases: TGTGCCACCAGCAGAAGATCCGGGACAGGGGGCACCGAGCAGTACTTC. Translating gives CATSRRSGTGGTEQYF. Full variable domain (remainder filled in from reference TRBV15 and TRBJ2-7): DAMVIQNPRYQVTQFGKPVTLSCSQTLNHNVMYWYQQKSSQAPKLLFHYYDKDFNNEADTPDNFQSRRPNTSFCFLDIRSPGLGDTAMYLCATSRRSGTGGTEQYFGPGTRLTVT.

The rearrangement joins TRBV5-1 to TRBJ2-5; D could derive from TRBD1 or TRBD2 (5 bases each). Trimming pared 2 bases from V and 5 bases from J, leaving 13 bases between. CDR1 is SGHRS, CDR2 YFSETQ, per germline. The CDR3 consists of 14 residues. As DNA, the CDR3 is TGCGCCAGCAGCTTCGGGACCCTCAAGGAGACCCAGTACTTC. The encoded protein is CASSFGTLKETQYF.